This TCR beta chain was documented in a study of shared clonotypes between healthy human individuals. This CDR3 is 18 amino acids long. With V trimmed by 2 bases and J by 5 bases, 16 bases remained unmatched. Study outcomes and limitations: Unshared clonotypes carried lower generation probabilities than those common to all four donors.

TCRdb's copy holds only in-frame clones and misses some; the assay was immunoSEQ multiplex PCR. The sample lists about 2.1 million clones; 80% to 95% were seen once. Naivety among CD8 cells was defined by CD45RO negativity and positive CCR7 selection, thereby excluding terminally differentiated effector memory CD45RA+ cells. A word on this clone: Its specificity is unknown.

The genes are TRBV6-7 and TRBJ2-5; the match to TRBD2 covers 8 bases. TRBV6-7 is flagged as an ORF with uncertain function. Sequencing was performed on naive CD8+ T cells from PBMCs. The TCR comes from a man aged 18 to 35 in good health. Some clones in this sample may be carry-over from other donors' samples. The DNA of the CDR3 is TGTGCCAGCAGTTACAAACCTCAGCCGACTAGCGTTTTGGAGACCCAGTACTTC. Its translation is CASSYKPQPTSVLETQYF.